These 8 T cell receptor beta chains came from one sample sequenced in a study of control samples from healthy donors and cancer patients. Some clones are missing from TCRdb's copy, which holds only in-frame ones; the method was immunoSEQ multiplex PCR. The sample carries some 120,000 clones, more than 75% recorded once. The sample consisted of blood. These receptors all stem from a man aged 35 to 55 in good health.

The chain recombines TRBV18 with TRBJ1-4; 8 bases line up with TRBD1. Germline CDR1 reads KGHSH; CDR2 reads LQKENI. The V gene end was trimmed by 4 bases and the J gene end by 8 bases; junction bases not matched to a gene: 3. The CDR3 spans 13 residues. This CDR3 is CASSLQGGEKLFF. CDR3 bases: TGTGCCAGCTCACTACAGGGGGGCGAAAAACTGTTTTTT.

This chain connects TRBV7-8 to TRBJ2-5; maybe TRBD2 (6 bases). Trimming removed 0 bases from V and 3 bases from J, with 8 bases in between. This CDR3 comprises 14 residues. In germline, CDR1 is SGHVS, CDR2 FQNEAQ. As DNA, the CDR3 is TGTGCCAGCAGCTTAGCGGGGGGAGAAGAGACCCAGTACTTC. Translation: CASSLAGGEETQYF.

The J gene is TRBJ2-3, the V gene TRBV14, with D perhaps being TRBD1 or TRBD2 (5 bases each). The V and J ends lost 6 bases and 1 base respectively, with 20 bases between them. The CDR3 length is 17 residues. Germline CDR1 is SGHDN and CDR2 is FVKESK. CDR3 sequence (DNA): TGTGCCAGCAGTCTCCTTAGGGGAGTAGAGGGCACAGATACGCAGTATTTT. Its translation: CASSLLRGVEGTDTQYF. The complete variable domain, with remaining parts taken from reference TRBV14 and TRBJ2-3, reads EAGVTQFPSHSVIEKGQTVTLRCDPISGHDNLYWYRRVMGKEIKFLLHFVKESKQDESGMPNNRFLAERTGGTYSTLKVQPAELEDSGVYFCASSLLRGVEGTDTQYFGPGTRLTVL.

The genes are TRBV9 and TRBJ2-5, with D unclear. Germline lookup yields CDR1 SGDLS and CDR2 YYNGEE. The CDR3 runs to 13 residues. Between the trimmed V and J ends, which lost 0 bases and 7 bases, there was a span of 10 bases. CDR3 bases: TGTGCCAGCAGCGTAGGAGGTTTGGGGACCCAGTACTTC. Translating it yields CASSVGGLGTQYF.

The J gene is TRBJ1-2, the V gene TRBV5-4; D gene ambiguous. In germline, CDR1 is SGHNT, CDR2 YYREEE (reference sequence). The CDR3 spans 13 residues. The V gene lost 4 bases and the J gene lost 5 bases, with 12 bases spanning the gap. This CDR3 reads CASSPKRSYGYTF. CDR3 sequence (DNA): TGTGCCAGCAGCCCCAAACGCTCATATGGCTACACCTTC.

This sequence joins TRBV19 and TRBJ1-6; 7 bases are a match to TRBD1. Germline V gene lookup returns CDR1 LNHDA and CDR2 SQIVND (reference sequence). The CDR3 consists of 13 residues. The trim removed 5 bases at V and 7 bases at J, leaving 2 bases unmatched. This chain's CDR3 is CASSPDRNSPLHF. The CDR3 nucleotides are TGTGCCAGTAGTCCGGACAGGAATTCACCCCTCCACTTT.

The rearrangement links TRBV2 to TRBJ1-6; no clear D. Germline CDR1 is SNHLY and CDR2 is FYNNEI. The V end was cut by 4 bases, the J end by 11 bases, with 21 bases between. There are 16 residues in the CDR3. Here the CDR3 DNA reads TGTGCCAGCAGTGTCCAGAGCAACCCTGGGGTTACACCCCTCCACTTT. It codes for CASSVQSNPGVTPLHF.

This chain connects TRBV19 to TRBJ2-1; D possibly corresponds to TRBD1 (6 bases). Per germline, CDR1 LNHDA and CDR2 SQIVND (reference sequence). V shed 6 bases and J shed 8 bases, with 17 bases lying between them. The CDR3 extends over 14 amino acids. The CDR3 loop is CASRRVTGSDEQFF. CDR3 bases: TGTGCCAGTAGGAGAGTTACAGGGTCCGATGAGCAGTTCTTC.